Below are 15 T cell receptor beta chains sequenced from a single sample in a study of T cells in localized non-small cell lung cancer. The protocol was immunoSEQ multiplex PCR, while the TCRdb copy is restricted to in-frame clones and leaves out a portion. The sample carries about 70,000 clones, less than 90% recorded once. The sample was peripheral blood, taken before any cancer treatment. The receptors derive from a male donor aged 60 or older with stage III squamous cell lung carcinoma.

In DNA, the CDR3 is TGTGCCAGCAGCTTGGACCGGAATCAGCCCCAGCATTTT. It is translated as CASSLDRNQPQHF. This chain links TRBV7-2 with TRBJ1-5; D not certain. CDR1 and CDR2 from the germline V gene are SGHTA and FQGNSA. Trimming shortened V by 3 bases and J by 4 bases, and 7 bases separated the two germline ends. The CDR3 loop spans 13 amino acids.

The rearrangement uses TRBV21-1 and TRBJ2-7; whether TRBD1, the table's D call, matches the DNA was not checked. TRBV21-1 is an annotated pseudogene. This CDR3 is 17 amino acids long. In DNA form, the CDR3 reads TGTGCCAGCAGCAAAGGGAAAGGCAGGGCGACTTTCTACGAGCAGTACGTC. Protein product: CASSKGKGRATFYEQYV.

The rearrangement joins TRBV30 to TRBJ1-1, with unresolved D. V lost 4 bases and J lost 0, with 6 bases in between. From germline, CDR1 is GTSNPN and CDR2 SVGIG (reference sequence). This CDR3 region has 12 residues. Here the CDR3 reads CAWTDLNTEAFF. The CDR3 DNA is TGTGCCTGGACCGACTTGAACACTGAAGCTTTCTTT. The variable domain in full, completed from reference TRBV30 and TRBJ1-1, reads SQTIHQWPATLVQPVGSPLSLECTVEGTSNPNLYWYRQAAGRGLQLLFYSVGIGQISSEVPQNLSASRPQDRQFILSSKKLLLSDSGFYLCAWTDLNTEAFFGQGTRLTVV.

The chain combines TRBV2 with TRBJ1-1; D call uncertain. CDR1 is SNHLY and CDR2 is FYNNEI in the germline V gene. V lost 4 bases, J lost 2 bases, and 11 bases lay in between. CDR3 length: 14 amino acids. CDR3 region: CASSGLAVNTEAFF. CDR3 nucleotide sequence: TGTGCCAGCAGTGGGTTGGCAGTAAACACTGAAGCTTTCTTT.

This chain joins TRBV28 and TRBJ2-1; 11 bases agree with TRBD2. This CDR3 contains 16 residues. Trimming took 4 bases from V and 8 from J; bases not matched to a gene: 10. Germline values: CDR1 MDHEN, CDR2 SYDVKM. The CDR3 region is CASSSPTSGGVDEQFF. As DNA, the CDR3 is TGTGCCAGCAGTTCCCCCACTAGCGGGGGCGTGGATGAGCAGTTCTTC.

This chain uses TRBV19 with TRBJ1-4, with 7 bases identical to TRBD1. V shed 5 bases and J 8 bases; nucleotides not matched to a gene: 11. CDR1 is LNHDA, CDR2 SQIVND, per germline (reference sequence). The CDR3 is 15 amino acids. This chain's CDR3 is CASSRSTGPSEKLFF. CDR3 DNA: TGTGCCAGTAGTCGGTCGACAGGGCCCAGCGAAAAACTGTTTTTT.

CDR3 nucleotide sequence: TGCGCCAGCAGCACACAAGTGGGCGGACGGATGGCAGATACGCAGTATTTT. The encoded protein is CASSTQVGGRMADTQYF. The rearrangement links TRBV5-1 to TRBJ2-3, with unresolved D. The CDR3 loop spans 17 amino acids. Trimming shortened V by 4 bases and J by 4 bases, and 22 bases separated the two germline ends. Germline values: CDR1 SGHRS, CDR2 YFSETQ.

This chain links TRBV7-2 with TRBJ2-1, with D possibly being TRBD2 (5 bases). Germline CDR1 is SGHTA and CDR2 is FQGNSA. CDR3 length equals 16 residues. Trimming cost V 6 bases and J 5 bases, with 20 bases left between them. The CDR3 protein is CASRPRRNGLDNEQFF. The CDR3 DNA reads as TGTGCCAGCAGGCCTCGGAGGAACGGACTGGACAATGAGCAGTTCTTC. The entire variable domain, with the rest obtained from reference TRBV7-2 and TRBJ2-1, is as follows: GAGVSQSPSNKVTEKGKDVELRCDPISGHTALYWYRQSLGQGLEFLIYFQGNSAPDKSGLPSDRFSAERTGGSVSTLTIQRTQQEDSAVYLCASRPRRNGLDNEQFFGPGTRLTVL.

The chain combines TRBV5-5 with TRBJ2-5; the D is unclear. Germline-derived CDR1 and CDR2 are SGHKS and YYEKEE (reference sequence). The CDR3 covers 13 residues. The V gene lost 0 bases and the J gene lost 2 bases, with 5 bases spanning the gap. The CDR3 loop is CASSLVTQETQYF. The CDR3 DNA follows: TGTGCCAGCAGCTTGGTGACGCAAGAGACCCAGTACTTC.

This chain uses TRBV7-8 with TRBJ2-2; 7 bases are a match to TRBD2. Trimming removed 3 bases from V and 5 bases from J; junction bases left unmatched: 12. This CDR3 spans 17 amino acids. CDR1 is SGHVS, CDR2 FQNEAQ, per germline. CDR3 region: CASSFAFSGLVTGELFF. The CDR3 DNA sequence: TGTGCCAGCAGCTTCGCCTTTAGCGGGCTGGTGACCGGGGAGCTGTTTTTT.

The chain is built from TRBV5-8 and TRBJ1-6; 8 bases align to TRBD1. CDR3 length: 19 residues. Germline CDR1 SGHTS, CDR2 YDEGEE. V trimming: 6 bases; J trimming: 14 bases; junction bases outside the gene matches: 28. CDR3 sequence (DNA): TGTGCCAGCAACAGGATCGGGGGAGGACAGGGAGGACCTAGGGGGTCCCTCCACTTT. Translating gives CASNRIGGGQGGPRGSLHF. The full variable domain, its missing parts supplied by reference TRBV5-8 and TRBJ1-6, is EAGVTQSPTHLIKTRGQQATLRCSPISGHTSVYWYQQALGLGLQFLLWYDEGEERNRGNFPPRFSGRQFPNYSSELNVNALELEDSALYLCASNRIGGGQGGPRGSLHFGNGTRLTVT.

The CDR3 sequence: CASSQEGTGTSQPQHF. The CDR3, as DNA: TGTGCCAGCAGCCAAGAAGGGACAGGGACAAGTCAGCCCCAGCATTTT. The chain couples TRBV4-2 to TRBJ1-5; 9 nucleotides line up with TRBD1. This CDR3 is 16 amino acids long. J was trimmed by 6 bases and V by 0 bases; bases with no gene match: 6. The germline CDR1 and CDR2 sequences are LGHNA and YNFKEQ.

The count of this clone is one. The chain recombines TRBV30 with TRBJ2-1, with D unresolved. Germline V gene data show CDR1 as GTSNPN and CDR2 as SVGIG (reference sequence). V was cut by 0 bases and J by 9 bases, with 18 bases left in between. The CDR3 sequence is 15 residues long. This CDR3 is CAWSVSSIHEFEQFF. The CDR3 DNA reads TGTGCCTGGAGTGTGTCTTCTATCCATGAGTTTGAGCAGTTCTTC.

The chain links TRBV19 to TRBJ1-5; 9 bases match TRBD1. V shed 5 bases, J shed 6 bases, and the junction held 11 bases outside the gene matches. This CDR3 has 16 residues. The germline gives CDR1 LNHDA, CDR2 SQIVND (reference sequence). Here the CDR3 DNA reads TGTGCCAGTAGTCTTTCCCGGGACAGGGTACGTCAGCCCCAGCATTTT. It codes for CASSLSRDRVRQPQHF.

This chain links TRBV5-6 with TRBJ1-1; tentatively, D is TRBD1 (5 bases). V shed 5 bases and J shed 1 base, with 15 bases lying between them. This CDR3 comprises 15 residues. Germline V lookup: CDR1 SGHDT, CDR2 YYEEEE. CDR3 sequence: CASRSLGPGNTEAFF. CDR3 DNA: TGTGCCAGCAGATCCCTGGGGCCGGGGAACACTGAAGCTTTCTTT.